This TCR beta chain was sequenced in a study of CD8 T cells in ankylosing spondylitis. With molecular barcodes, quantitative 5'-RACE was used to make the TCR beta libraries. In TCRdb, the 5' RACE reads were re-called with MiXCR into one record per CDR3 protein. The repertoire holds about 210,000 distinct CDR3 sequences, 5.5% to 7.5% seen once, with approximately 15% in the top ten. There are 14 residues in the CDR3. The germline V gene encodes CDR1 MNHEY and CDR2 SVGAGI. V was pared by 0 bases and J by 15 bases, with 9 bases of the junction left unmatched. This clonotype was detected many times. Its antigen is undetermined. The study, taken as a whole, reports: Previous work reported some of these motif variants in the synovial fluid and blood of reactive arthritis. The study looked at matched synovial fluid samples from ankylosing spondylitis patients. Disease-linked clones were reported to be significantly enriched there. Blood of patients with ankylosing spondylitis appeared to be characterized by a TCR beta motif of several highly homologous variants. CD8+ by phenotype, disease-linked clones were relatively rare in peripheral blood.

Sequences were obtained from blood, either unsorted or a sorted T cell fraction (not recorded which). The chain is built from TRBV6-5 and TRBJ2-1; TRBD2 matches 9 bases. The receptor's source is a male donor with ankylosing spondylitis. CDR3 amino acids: CASSYSSVAGVRFF. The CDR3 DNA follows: TGTGCCAGCAGTTACTCGTCAGTAGCGGGAGTACGGTTCTTC.